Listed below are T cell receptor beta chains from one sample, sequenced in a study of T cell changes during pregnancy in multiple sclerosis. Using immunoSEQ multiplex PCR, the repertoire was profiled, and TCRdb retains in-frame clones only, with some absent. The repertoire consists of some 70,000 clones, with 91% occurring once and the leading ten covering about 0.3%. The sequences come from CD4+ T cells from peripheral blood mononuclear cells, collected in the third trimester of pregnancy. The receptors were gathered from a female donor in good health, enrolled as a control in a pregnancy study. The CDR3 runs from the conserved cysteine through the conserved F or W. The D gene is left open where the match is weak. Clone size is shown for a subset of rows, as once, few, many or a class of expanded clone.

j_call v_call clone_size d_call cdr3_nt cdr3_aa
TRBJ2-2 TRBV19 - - TGTGCCAGTATCTTGGACAGAAACACCGGGGAGCTGTTTTTT CASILDRNTGELFF
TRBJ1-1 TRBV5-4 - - TGTGCCAGCAGCTCTTTTAGGGGGGGTGAACAGAACACTGAAGCTTTCTTT CASSSFRGGEQNTEAFF
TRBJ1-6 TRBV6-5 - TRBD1 TGTGCCAGCAGAGTGGACAGGGCGGCCAATTCACCCCTCCACTTT CASRVDRAANSPLHF
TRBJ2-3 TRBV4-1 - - TGCGCCAGCAGCCTCGGGTTTCGGACAGATACGCAGTATTTT CASSLGFRTDTQYF
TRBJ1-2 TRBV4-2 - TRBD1 TGTGCCAGCAGCCAAGGGTTGGACAGGGGCCCTGGCTACACCTTC CASSQGLDRGPGYTF
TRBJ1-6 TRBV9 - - TGTGCCAGCAGCGTAGCAGATACCTCACCCCTCCACTTT CASSVADTSPLHF
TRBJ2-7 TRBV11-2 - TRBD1 TGTGCCAGCAGCTCCACCCGGACAGGGTCGACGTACTTC CASSSTRTGSTYF
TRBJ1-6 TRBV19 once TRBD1 TGTGCCAGTGGCCGGGACAGGGGCGGTTCACCCCTCCACTTT CASGRDRGGSPLHF
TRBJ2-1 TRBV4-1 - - TGCGCCAGCAGCCAAGATCTTAGCGGACTTTACAATGAGCAGTTCTTC CASSQDLSGLYNEQFF
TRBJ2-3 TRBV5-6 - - TGTGCCAGCAGCTTGGGGCAAAGGGGGAGCACAGATACGCAGTATTTT CASSLGQRGSTDTQYF
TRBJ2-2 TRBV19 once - TGTGCCAGTAGGGTGGTGCTAGGAAGGAGGGTCGGGGAGCTGTTTTTT CASRVVLGRRVGELFF
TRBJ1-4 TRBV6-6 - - TGTGCCAGCAGTCAGACAGGCTGGGAAGAAAAACTGTTTTTT CASSQTGWEEKLFF
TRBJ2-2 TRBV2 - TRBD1 TGTGCCAGCAACACCGACAGGGTAGGCACCGGGGAGCTGTTTTTT CASNTDRVGTGELFF
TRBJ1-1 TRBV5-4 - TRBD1 TGTGCCAGCAGGATACAACAGGGGGCGCATCCTGAAGCTTTCTTT CASRIQQGAHPEAFF
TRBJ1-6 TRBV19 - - TGTGCCAGTAGTTCACAGCGGGGCAATTCACCCCTCCACTTT CASSSQRGNSPLHF
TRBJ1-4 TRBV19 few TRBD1 TGTGCCAGTAGTGTGACAGGGGGAAATGAAAAACTGTTTTTT CASSVTGGNEKLFF
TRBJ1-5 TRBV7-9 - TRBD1 TGTGCCAGCAGCTTGGGGACAGGGGGCAACCAGCCCCAGCATTTT CASSLGTGGNQPQHF
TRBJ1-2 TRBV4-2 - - TGTGCCAGCAGCCGAGAGGAGGGAAGGATCTATGGCTACACCTTC CASSREEGRIYGYTF
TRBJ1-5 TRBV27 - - TGTGCCAGCAGTTTGACTAGACCCAATCAGCCCCAGCATTTT CASSLTRPNQPQHF
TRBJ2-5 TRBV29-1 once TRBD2 TGCAGCGATATAGCGGGGGGGCCGGGGGAGACCCAGTACTTC CSDIAGGPGETQYF
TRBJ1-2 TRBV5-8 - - TGTGCCAGCAGCTTCAGTGGCTACACCTTC CASSFSGYTF
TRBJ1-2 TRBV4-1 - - TGCGCCAGCAGCCAAGAATGGGGAGGAGGCTACACCTTC CASSQEWGGGYTF
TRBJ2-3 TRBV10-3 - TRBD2 TGTGCCATCACCCAGGGTAGCGGGAGAAGCACAGATACGCAGTATTTT CAITQGSGRSTDTQYF
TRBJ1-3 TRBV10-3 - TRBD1 TGTGCCATCGGATTTCAGGGGGCAGGTTCTGGAAACACCATATATTTT CAIGFQGAGSGNTIYF
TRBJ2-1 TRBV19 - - TGTGCCAGTAGTGCTAAGACCAACAGGTACAATGAGCAGTTCTTC CASSAKTNRYNEQFF
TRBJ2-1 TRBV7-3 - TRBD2 TGTGCCAGCAGCTTCAGCGGGGGGACTTACAATGAGCAGTTCTTC CASSFSGGTYNEQFF
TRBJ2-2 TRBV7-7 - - TGTGCTAGCAGCGCAACTAGGGACACCGGGGAGCTGTTTTTT CASSATRDTGELFF
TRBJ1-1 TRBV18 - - TGTGCCAGCTCACCAATAGCAAACACTGAAGCTTTCTTT CASSPIANTEAFF
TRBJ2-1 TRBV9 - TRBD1 TGTGCCAGCAGCGTAGGACAGGGGGCACACAATGAGCAGTTCTTC CASSVGQGAHNEQFF
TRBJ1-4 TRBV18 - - TGTGCCAGCTCACCACCTTCCTTTCGTGAAAAACTGTTTTTT CASSPPSFREKLFF